Listed below are T cell receptor beta chains from one sample, sequenced in a study of vaccination and CD4 T cells after COVID-19. One entry per CDR3 protein results from TCRdb running MiXCR on the PCR reads. This table holds 12,000 or so distinct CDR3 sequences, roughly two fifths found once. Their target antigens are unknown. The sample comprised CD4+ T cells from blood, cultured in vitro. The receptors were gathered from a human donor who had recovered from COVID-19. The CDR3 runs from the conserved cysteine through the conserved F or W. A D gene is named only where the DNA matches it firmly. Size is omitted from some rows. Given values are once, few, many or a class for expanded clones.

TRBD1	TRBV19	TRBJ1-1	few	CASSIWTGLAFF	TGTGCCAGTAGTATTTGGACAGGGTTGGCTTTCTTT
TRBD2	TRBV28	TRBJ2-1	once	CASSLLPGGSDEQFF	TGTGCCAGCAGTTTACTTCCGGGGGGGAGTGATGAGCAGTTCTTC
-	TRBV19	TRBJ1-2	few	CASSAPGDDGYTF	TGTGCCAGTAGTGCACCAGGGGACGATGGCTACACCTTC
-	TRBV6-1	TRBJ1-1	-	CASSSPTYRVGNTEAFF	TGTGCCAGCAGTAGCCCAACTTACAGGGTAGGGAACACTGAAGCTTTCTTT
-	TRBV4-1	TRBJ1-2	few	CASSQERQGYGYTF	TGCGCCAGCAGCCAAGAAAGGCAGGGATATGGCTACACCTTC
-	TRBV7-9	TRBJ2-2	few	CASSLGDSRAGELFF	TGTGCCAGCAGCTTAGGAGATTCAAGGGCCGGGGAGCTGTTTTTT
TRBD2	TRBV6-2/TRBV6-3	TRBJ2-1	-	CASSYSSGLANEQFF	TGTGCCAGCAGTTACTCGTCGGGACTAGCAAATGAGCAGTTCTTC
-	TRBV6-2/TRBV6-3	TRBJ2-3	few	CASSSSGRGTDTQYF	TGTGCCAGCAGTTCATCTGGGCGGGGCACAGATACGCAGTATTTT
TRBD2	TRBV5-1	TRBJ2-3	medium-sized	CASAVGGVTDTQYF	TGCGCCAGCGCCGTTGGGGGGGTGACAGATACGCAGTATTTT
-	TRBV11-2	TRBJ2-1	-	CVSSPNQSGEQFF	TGTGTCAGCAGCCCGAATCAATCTGGTGAGCAGTTCTTC
TRBD1	TRBV19	TRBJ2-7	few	CASSKTGGSYEQYF	TGTGCCAGTAGTAAGACAGGGGGCTCCTACGAGCAGTACTTC
TRBD2	TRBV25-1	TRBJ2-3	-	CASSERIAGYTQYF	TGTGCCAGCAGTGAACGGATAGCGGGCTATACGCAGTATTTT
TRBD1	TRBV7-9	TRBJ1-2	-	CASSPADRARRGYTF	TGTGCCAGCAGCCCTGCTGACAGGGCAAGGCGGGGCTACACCTTC
-	TRBV6-2/TRBV6-3	TRBJ1-5	-	CASMLQGPLGSQHF	TGTGCCAGCATGTTACAGGGTCCACTTGGGTCCCAGCATTTT
-	TRBV4-1	TRBJ1-6	few	CASSQFGGSPLHF	TGCGCCAGCAGCCAATTCGGCGGGTCACCCCTCCACTTT
-	TRBV20-1	TRBJ2-7	-	CSARGPGSDEQYF	TGCAGTGCTAGAGGGCCGGGGTCGGACGAGCAGTACTTC
TRBD1	TRBV6-4	TRBJ1-2	few	CASSDRTGSLYGYTF	TGTGCCAGCAGTGACCGGACAGGGTCTCTCTATGGCTACACCTTC
-	TRBV24-1	TRBJ2-2	-	CATSDSWDANTGELFF	TGTGCCACCAGTGATTCCTGGGACGCAAACACCGGGGAGCTGTTTTTT
-	TRBV6-5	TRBJ2-7	-	CASSSQGYEQYF	TGTGCCAGCAGTTCACAGGGCTACGAGCAGTACTTC
-	TRBV7-9	TRBJ2-5	few	CASSLGGYVETQYF	TGTGCCAGCAGCCTAGGGGGGTACGTGGAGACCCAGTACTTC
TRBD2	TRBV20-1	TRBJ2-2	-	CSALAGGPSGELFF	TGCAGTGCTTTAGCGGGGGGGCCAAGCGGGGAGCTGTTTTTT
-	TRBV7-8	TRBJ1-2	few	CASSLVGALMYGYTF	TGTGCCAGCAGCTTGGTAGGGGCGCTAATGTATGGCTACACCTTC
-	TRBV7-9	TRBJ1-1	-	CASSLRQDTEAFF	TGTGCCAGCAGCTTAAGACAAGATACTGAAGCTTTCTTT
TRBD1	TRBV6-5	TRBJ2-5	few	CASSSDRVQETQYF	TGTGCCAGCAGTTCTGACAGGGTACAAGAGACCCAGTACTTC
TRBD1	TRBV15	TRBJ2-1	-	CATSIPGQYNEQFF	TGTGCCACCAGCATCCCGGGACAGTACAATGAGCAGTTCTTC
-	TRBV19	TRBJ1-1	-	CASSTPGASEAFF	TGTGCCAGTAGTACCCCGGGAGCATCGGAAGCTTTCTTT
TRBD1	TRBV6-1	TRBJ1-2	few	CASRDGQGRGNGYTF	TGTGCCAGCAGGGATGGACAGGGGAGGGGGAATGGCTACACCTTC
-	TRBV6-1	TRBJ2-7	-	CASSRTADSYEQYF	TGTGCCAGCAGCCGGACAGCGGATTCCTACGAGCAGTACTTC
TRBD2	TRBV20-1	TRBJ2-5	few	CSASPWTSPETQYF	TGCAGTGCTAGCCCCTGGACTAGTCCGGAGACCCAGTACTTC
TRBD2	TRBV20-1	TRBJ2-7	-	CSARESREGYEQYF	TGCAGTGCTAGAGAGAGTAGGGAGGGTTACGAGCAGTACTTC
-	TRBV11-2	TRBJ2-7	-	CASSALGGATYEQYF	TGTGCCAGCAGCGCCTTAGGAGGGGCAACGTACGAGCAGTACTTC
TRBD2	TRBV20-1	TRBJ2-7	-	CSAGGGVTYEQYF	TGCAGTGCTGGCGGGGGGGTAACCTACGAGCAGTACTTC
TRBD2	TRBV24-1	TRBJ2-3	few	CATGAGTDTQYF	TGTGCCACCGGAGCGGGGACAGATACGCAGTATTTT
-	TRBV2	TRBJ2-5	-	CASSPGLIRGETQYF	TGTGCCAGCAGTCCAGGTTTGATTAGAGGAGAGACCCAGTACTTC
-	TRBV6-1	TRBJ2-6	-	CASTRGVSGANVLTF	TGTGCCAGCACTCGTGGAGTCTCTGGGGCCAACGTCCTGACTTTC
-	TRBV6-1	TRBJ1-1	-	CASSPGTSRGAEAFF	TGTGCCAGCAGTCCCGGGACCAGCCGCGGCGCTGAAGCTTTCTTT
-	TRBV19	TRBJ1-2	-	CASSPLGKSSSESSLPYYGYTF	TGTGCCAGTAGTCCATTAGGGAAAAGTTCTTCCGAAAGCTCGTTGCCTTACTATGGCTACACCTTC
-	TRBV30	TRBJ1-1	-	CARETSQVLEAFF	TGTGCCCGGGAGACTTCGCAGGTCCTTGAAGCTTTCTTT
-	TRBV4-2	TRBJ1-1	-	CASSPPEGTGRNTEAFF	TGTGCCAGCAGCCCTCCAGAGGGGACGGGTAGGAACACTGAAGCTTTCTTT
TRBD2	TRBV12-3/TRBV12-4	TRBJ2-5	-	CASSLQRGGQETQYF	TGTGCCAGCAGTTTGCAGCGGGGGGGCCAAGAGACCCAGTACTTC
-	TRBV6-1	TRBJ1-1	large	CASWQVGWTEAFF	TGTGCCAGCTGGCAGGTGGGTTGGACTGAAGCTTTCTTT
-	TRBV7-2	TRBJ2-3	few	CASSFRAGRRGTDTQYF	TGTGCCAGCAGCTTTAGAGCTGGCCGGAGGGGCACAGATACGCAGTATTTT
TRBD1	TRBV28	TRBJ2-5	few	CASSSRGQAGETQYF	TGTGCCAGCAGTAGCAGGGGGCAAGCTGGGGAGACCCAGTACTTC